This entry concerns a single T cell receptor beta chain. Its antigen is still unknown. No quality values exist for individual bases; no much larger clone is one base distant. TCR beta CDR3 regions were sequenced from DNA using the immunoSEQ Assay. The published analysis was carried out like this. T cell density was computed as TCR beta template counts normalized to usable DNA estimated by amplifying housekeeping genes. Richness was estimated with the preseqR package, extrapolating to 400,000 templates for PBMC samples and 120,000 templates for tissue samples. Clonality was calculated as one minus Pielou's evenness. To identify tissue-enriched TCRs, differential abundance testing was run on productive amino-acid clonotypes with a minimum total count of 5 and an alpha of 0.1. The Jaccard Index and the Morisita Overlap Index were used to measure how much the repertoires overlapped between compartments. TCR beta CDR3s were clustered by GLIPH together with public tetramer-defined viral CDR3s, and at least three viral sequences plus V-gene enrichment were required for viral motifs. TCRdb took over this immuneACCESS table, retaining in-frame rearrangements with V and J assigned. Such tables are incomplete; in checked studies, under half of the missing clones stem from an unresolved V gene, and the remainder is unexplained. The D gene and trimming were derived from the DNA, and the V and J assignments and clone size from that table. The sample table records 130,000 or so clones; more than 80% of these occur just once. The top ten constitute over 1.5% of the sample.

The sample is drawn from a study of T cells in localized non-small cell lung cancer (dated by TCRdb to 2018 to 2021). A note on the overall study: Comparing tumors with uninvolved tumor-adjacent lungs, the study looked at the T cell repertoires of approximately 250 patients with early-stage NSCLC. All 220 or so NSCLC patients in the cohort were treatment-naive and had localized lung tumors that were resected. The mean age of the NSCLC patients was roughly 70 years, with 130 or so men and 110 or so women. Beyond this particular receptor, the publication reports: Higher T cell density in blood was associated with longer overall survival, whereas higher clonality in adjacent lung was associated with shorter survival. A median of about 53 of the top 100 tumor clones were detected in paired uninvolved adjacent lung, and some 28 of these tumor clones were also found among the top 100 clones of the paired uninvolved adjacent lung. Uninvolved tumor-adjacent lung showed the highest T cell clonality, higher than tumor, which suggests more focused antigenic responses in the adjacent lung. Because the study design was exploratory, TCR variables were selected using unadjusted p-values without false-discovery rate correction. Because multi-region sequencing of the tumors was not done, intratumor heterogeneity could not be ruled out.

Including the terminal cysteine and phenylalanine, the CDR3 comprises 13 residues. Only the CDR3 region is kept as DNA, spanning 39 bases read in frame from base 1. In the germline V gene, CDR1 corresponds to SGHVS and CDR2 to FNYEAQ. The V and J ends are trimmed by 5 bases and 3 bases, leaving 11 bases between them. At diagnosis, tumor, uninvolved tumor-adjacent lung and peripheral blood were collected and then preserved as a mix of FFPE and fresh-frozen material. For TCR repertoire profiling, blood samples were analyzed in the form of peripheral blood mononuclear cells. The material was peripheral blood, obtained before any cancer treatment. This receptor was obtained from a female donor aged 60 or older with stage I lung adenocarcinoma. The V gene is TRBV7-6 and the J gene is TRBJ2-7, and TRBD2 may be the D gene, going by 5 matching bases. The DNA sequence is given as TGTGCCAGCAGCGCAAGCGGATACTACGAGCAGTACTTC. Its translation is CASSASGYYEQYF.